These 29 T cell receptor beta chains were sequenced from one sample in a study of control samples from healthy donors and cancer patients. Profiled with immunoSEQ multiplex PCR; TCRdb holds only in-frame clones, not every one. The sample contains 150,000 to 200,000 clones, roughly 88% of which appear only once. The sequenced sample consisted of blood. These receptors all come from a man younger than 30 in good health.

The rearrangement links TRBV30 to TRBJ1-1; 9 nucleotides match TRBD1. CDR1 and CDR2 (germline): GTSNPN, SVGIG (reference sequence). The V and J ends lost 3 bases and 5 bases, in that order; junction bases with no gene match: 13. The CDR3 is made up of 16 amino acids. In nucleotides, the CDR3 is TGTGCCTGGAGGGTAACAGGGGGCCTCCGTACAACTGAAGCTTTCTTT. It encodes CAWRVTGGLRTTEAFF.

In its sample, this clone was seen a few times. This rearrangement joins TRBV7-8 to TRBJ2-7; possibly TRBD1 or TRBD2 for D (7 bases each). Germline lookup yields CDR1 SGHVS and CDR2 FQNEAQ. The CDR3 sequence is 14 residues long. V was trimmed by 3 bases and J by 6 bases, leaving 15 bases between them. CDR3 in DNA: TGTGCCAGCAGCTTCAATGACAGGGAGGGCGAGCAGTACTTC. It translates to CASSFNDREGEQYF.

This rearrangement joins TRBV11-2 to TRBJ2-1, with D possibly TRBD1 on 5 matching bases. The CDR3 has 12 amino acids. Germline values: CDR1 SGHAT, CDR2 FQNNGV. The germline V and J ends were trimmed by 5 bases and 7 bases, with 9 bases remaining between them. In DNA form, the CDR3 reads TGTGCCAGCAGCCCCCACAGGAATGAGCAGTTCTTC. It specifies CASSPHRNEQFF.

In this sample, this clone turned up a few times. CDR3 sequence (DNA): TGTGCCAGCAGTGAGGGGCGAATAGAGACCCAGTACTTC. It codes for CASSEGRIETQYF. The V call is TRBV6-1, the J call TRBJ2-5, with a tentative D call TRBD1 (5 bases). The germline V and J ends were trimmed by 3 bases and 4 bases, with 9 bases remaining between them. Germline loops: CDR1 MNHNS, CDR2 SASEGT. The CDR3 covers 13 residues.

This clone appeared once. V gene TRBV6-2 or TRBV6-3 combines with J gene TRBJ2-3; D call uncertain. Trimming pared 2 bases from V and 0 bases from J, leaving 9 bases between. Looked up from germline, CDR1 is MNHEY and CDR2 is SVGEGT. This CDR3 has 15 amino acids. CDR3 nucleotide sequence: TGTGCCAGCAGTTACCCCGCGTCAAGCACAGATACGCAGTATTTT. Its protein product is CASSYPASSTDTQYF.

V and J are TRBV27 and TRBJ2-7; TRBD1 might be the D (6 bases). Germline lookup yields CDR1 MNHEY and CDR2 SMNVEV (reference sequence). Trimming shortened V by 8 bases and J by 7 bases, and 15 bases separated the two germline ends. CDR3 length: 12 amino acids. Here the CDR3 reads CASQTGKTEQYF. The CDR3 bases are TGTGCCAGCCAGACAGGAAAAACGGAGCAGTACTTC.

V usage is TRBV28 and J usage is TRBJ2-4, with a tentative D call TRBD1 (6 bases). V was trimmed by 5 bases and J by 8 bases, leaving 16 bases between them. The V gene's germline CDR1 is MDHEN and CDR2 SYDVKM. The CDR3 length is 14 residues. The CDR3 spells CASSGGSLKHIQYF. DNA of the CDR3: TGTGCCAGCAGTGGGGGCTCCTTGAAGCACATTCAGTACTTC.

The rearrangement joins TRBV24-1 to TRBJ1-2, with 7 bases lining up with TRBD1. V lost 9 bases to trimming and J lost 4 bases; unmatched junction nucleotides: 16. CDR3 size: 16 residues. The V gene's germline CDR1 is KGHDR and CDR2 SFDVKD. CDR3 in DNA: TGTGCCACCTCGGGTGGAGAGACAGGGAGGTTCTATGGCTACACCTTC. Its translation is CATSGGETGRFYGYTF.

The V and J genes are TRBV9 and TRBJ2-7; maybe TRBD1 (6 bases). The CDR3 consists of 14 residues. The germline CDR1 and CDR2 sequences are SGDLS and YYNGEE. V was trimmed by 3 bases and J by 0 bases, leaving 10 bases between them. The CDR3 sequence: CASSETGNSYEQYF. In DNA form, the CDR3 reads TGTGCCAGCAGCGAGACAGGTAACTCCTACGAGCAGTACTTC. The full variable domain, with the rest looked up from reference TRBV9 and TRBJ2-7, is DSGVTQTPKHLITATGQRVTLRCSPRSGDLSVYWYQQSLDQGLQFLIQYYNGEERAKGNILERFSAQQFPDLHSELNLSSLELGDSALYFCASSETGNSYEQYFGPGTRLTVT.

The count of this clone is one. V and J are TRBV9 and TRBJ2-3; 9 nucleotides agree with TRBD2. CDR3 length: 15 residues. Per the germline V gene, CDR1 is SGDLS and CDR2 is YYNGEE. The V and J ends lost 7 bases and 5 bases, in that order; junction bases with no gene match: 11. CDR3 nucleotide sequence: TGTGCCAGCGGGATGGCGGGGGGGCCCGTAGATACGCAGTATTTT. Translation gives CASGMAGGPVDTQYF.

V gene TRBV21-1 combines with J gene TRBJ2-7; the table calls TRBD1, which could not be checked here. TRBV21-1 is a documented pseudogene. This CDR3 has 16 residues. In DNA, the CDR3 is TGTGCCAGCAAACCCTTTCCGGGACAGCCCCCCTACGAGCAGTACTTC. Amino acid sequence: CASKPFPGQPPYEQYF.

This clone was detected a few times. At one end the junction does not follow the germline gene, possibly because of a read error. This sequence joins TRBV5-4 and TRBJ1-6; TRBD1 is a possible D gene (6 bases). CDR3 length equals 13 residues. Germline CDR1 SGHNT, CDR2 YYREEE (reference sequence). DNA of the CDR3: TGTGCCAGCAGCTTGACCCCCGGGGGCAGGAAACGTTTT. It codes for CASSLTPGGRKRF.

The chain carries TRBV7-2 and TRBJ1-3; D remains unclear. The V gene lost 0 bases and the J gene lost 2 bases, with 8 bases spanning the gap. Germline CDR1 is SGHTA and CDR2 is FQGNSA. The CDR3 extends over 15 amino acids. CDR3 sequence reads: CASSLAYSPGNTIYF. The DNA for the CDR3 is TGTGCCAGCAGCTTAGCCTACAGCCCTGGAAACACCATATATTTT.

The chain carries TRBV4-1 and TRBJ2-7; D is perhaps TRBD2 (5 bases). The CDR3 contains 13 residues. Germline V gene sequence: CDR1 MGHRA, CDR2 YSYEKL. V shed 6 bases and J shed 3 bases, with 12 bases lying between them. CDR3 sequence (DNA): TGCGCCAGCAGTTCCGGACGGGGCTACGAGCAGTACTTC. This codes for CASSSGRGYEQYF.

The gene calls are TRBV5-6 and TRBJ1-1; D gene unclear. The CDR3 runs 15 residues. V was pared by 2 bases and J by 5 bases, with 16 bases between. Germline lookup yields CDR1 SGHDT and CDR2 YYEEEE. CDR3 residues: CASSFWEEAETEAFF. CDR3 sequence (DNA): TGTGCCAGCAGCTTCTGGGAGGAAGCGGAGACTGAAGCTTTCTTT.

V gene TRBV28 combines with J gene TRBJ2-5; 7 bases line up with TRBD2. CDR3 size: 15 residues. Trimming took 2 bases from V and 3 from J; bases not matched to a gene: 6. In germline, CDR1 is MDHEN, CDR2 SYDVKM. Here the CDR3 DNA reads TGTGCCAGCAGTTTAGAAGGTCGGGGGGAAGAGACCCAGTACTTC. It yields the protein CASSLEGRGEETQYF.

The chain has TRBV4-3 and TRBJ1-1; no reliable D call. V lost 1 base, J lost 0 bases, and 6 bases lay in between. Germline lookup yields CDR1 LGHNA and CDR2 YSLEER. This CDR3 spans 14 amino acids. The CDR3 bases are TGCGCCAGCAGCCAAGCCCTCATGAACACTGAAGCTTTCTTT. It encodes CASSQALMNTEAFF.

The genes are TRBV4-3 and TRBJ1-2; TRBD1 might be the D (5 bases). V was trimmed by 0 bases and J by 4 bases, leaving 15 bases between them. From germline, CDR1 is LGHNA and CDR2 YSLEER. CDR3 length: 16 residues. This chain's CDR3 is CASSQDRGGRIYGYTF. For the CDR3, the DNA is TGCGCCAGCAGCCAAGATCGGGGGGGAAGGATCTATGGCTACACCTTC.

The V gene is TRBV19, the J gene TRBJ2-3; TRBD2 might be the D (6 bases). The CDR3 runs to 13 residues. V lost 8 bases and J lost 6, with 15 bases in between. Germline loops: CDR1 LNHDA, CDR2 SQIVND (reference sequence). The CDR3 nucleotides are TGTGCCAGTGCCCCAGCGGGCCACGATACGCAGTATTTT. Residues: CASAPAGHDTQYF.

The V call is TRBV28, the J call TRBJ1-5; TRBD1 matches at 9 bases. The CDR3 is made up of 12 amino acids. The germline CDR1 and CDR2 sequences are MDHEN and SYDVKM. Trimming at V came to 9 bases and at J to 9 bases, leaving 6 bases not matched to a gene. The CDR3 bases are TGTGCCAGTACAGGGGGCTGGGGGCCCCAGCATTTT. Protein sequence: CASTGGWGPQHF.

This clone was seen just once. The V call is TRBV2, the J call TRBJ1-4, with unresolved D. Trimming took 6 bases from V and 8 from J, leaving 10 bases between them. The CDR3 is made up of 12 amino acids. Per germline, CDR1 SNHLY and CDR2 FYNNEI. The CDR3 DNA is TGTGCCAGCAGCGGAGACTCCGAAAAACTGTTTTTT. It is translated as CASSGDSEKLFF.

The chain uses TRBV13 and TRBJ1-5, with D tentatively TRBD1 (6 bases). Trimming took 5 bases from V and 9 from J, leaving 20 bases between them. Germline V gene data show CDR1 as PRHDT and CDR2 as FYEKMQ (reference sequence). The CDR3 extends over 15 amino acids. The CDR3 sequence is CASSNPGTKRRPQHF. The CDR3 DNA is TGTGCCAGCAGCAACCCCGGGACAAAGCGTCGGCCCCAGCATTTT.

This clone was seen more than once but under ten times. The chain carries TRBV7-2 and TRBJ1-2; 9 nucleotides agree with TRBD1. The CDR3 has 16 amino acids. From germline, CDR1 is SGHTA and CDR2 FQGNSA. The ends lost 5 bases at V and 4 bases at J; junction bases unmatched: 11. The CDR3 sequence: CASSREGGQGSYGYTF. CDR3 bases: TGTGCCAGCAGCCGCGAAGGGGGACAGGGAAGCTATGGCTACACCTTC.

The V call is TRBV6-5, the J call TRBJ2-7, with TRBD1 matching over 7 bases. Germline V CDR1 and CDR2: MNHEY, SVGAGI. The V segment lost 5 bases and the J segment 2 bases; nucleotides outside the gene matches: 3. The length of the CDR3 is 13 residues. The CDR3: CASSLDRTYEQYF. The CDR3 DNA reads as TGTGCCAGCAGTCTGGACAGGACCTACGAGCAGTACTTC.

The J gene is TRBJ2-4, the V gene TRBV5-1, with D unresolved. Germline CDR1 SGHRS, CDR2 YFSETQ. The CDR3 length is 14 residues. The V end lost 4 bases, the J end lost 2 bases, and 10 bases lay between the germline ends. The chain's CDR3 is CASSLTEPKNIQYF. Written as DNA, the CDR3 is TGCGCCAGCAGCCTGACCGAACCCAAAAACATTCAGTACTTC.

The sample holds a few counts of this clone. The chain carries TRBV10-3 and TRBJ2-5; D is ambiguous. The CDR3 length is 11 residues. Germline V CDR1 and CDR2: ENHRY, SYGVKD. V lost 8 bases and J 5 bases, leaving 9 bases between the germline ends. CDR3 in DNA: TGTGCCATCGGTACTGGGGAGACCCAGTACTTC. Translation gives CAIGTGETQYF.

The chain recombines TRBV5-1 with TRBJ2-5; 7 bases fit TRBD2. Germline CDR1 SGHRS, CDR2 YFSETQ. The ends lost 4 bases at V and 5 bases at J; junction bases unmatched: 20. The CDR3 has 18 residues. CDR3 protein: CASSLTVGGGSGEETQYF. CDR3 bases: TGCGCCAGCAGCCTCACGGTTGGCGGGGGATCCGGGGAGGAGACCCAGTACTTC.

This clone was seen a single time. V usage is TRBV3-1 (or the pseudogene TRBV3-2) and J usage is TRBJ2-1, with 12 nucleotides matching TRBD2. The V and J ends lost 2 bases and 10 bases, in that order; junction bases with no gene match: 3. The CDR3 has 14 residues. Per germline, CDR1 LGHDT and CDR2 YNNKEL (reference sequence). CDR3 residues: CASSQILAGGEQFF. The CDR3 DNA follows: TGTGCCAGCAGCCAAATCCTAGCGGGGGGGGAGCAGTTCTTC.

The chain couples TRBV19 to TRBJ2-7, with 9 bases lining up with TRBD1. V lost 3 bases to trimming and J lost 1 base; unmatched junction nucleotides: 4. CDR1 and CDR2 from the germline V gene are LNHDA and SQIVND (reference sequence). The CDR3 length is 15 residues. Written as DNA, the CDR3 is TGTGCCAGTAGTATTGGGACAGGGATGTCCTACGAGCAGTACTTC. Translation gives CASSIGTGMSYEQYF.